These 9 T cell receptor beta chains share one sample of origin, sequenced in a study of blood T cell repertoires in COVID-19. The assay was immunoSEQ multiplex PCR, and TCRdb's table has in-frame clones only and misses some. The table has about 300,000 clones, around 88% seen once; the top ten hold roughly 1.7%. What was sequenced was peripheral blood. These receptors were obtained from a woman in her twenties or thirties with COVID-19, enrolled during active disease.

This clone was recorded only once. V usage is TRBV6-5 and J usage is TRBJ2-7, with 7 bases that match TRBD2. Germline V CDR1 and CDR2: MNHEY, SVGAGI. The V and J ends lost 4 bases and 6 bases, in that order; junction bases with no gene match: 12. The CDR3 totals 15 residues. CDR3 DNA sequence: TGTGCCAGCAGTTCTACCTTGGGGGGGGGAGGCGAGCAGTACGTC. Its protein is CASSSTLGGGGEQYV.

This clone was seen only once. CDR3 nucleotides: TGTGCCAGCAGCTTAGCCCCCCCAACAGGGAACTATGGCTACACCTTC. This codes for CASSLAPPTGNYGYTF. The J gene is TRBJ1-2, the V gene TRBV7-8; weak D call: TRBD1 (6 bases). Germline CDR1 and CDR2: SGHVS and FQNEAQ. V was clipped by 0 bases and J by 2 bases, with 13 bases between them. The CDR3 consists of 16 residues.

This chain joins TRBV6-6 and TRBJ1-2; no definite D call. This CDR3 has 11 amino acids. V lost 7 bases and J lost 8, with 11 bases in between. Germline V gene lookup returns CDR1 MNHNY and CDR2 SVGAGI (reference sequence). CDR3 sequence: CASTLYEGYTF. The CDR3 DNA follows: TGTGCCAGCACCCTCTATGAGGGCTACACCTTC.

The chain recombines TRBV19 with TRBJ1-6, with unresolved D. This CDR3 contains 14 residues. The germline V gene encodes CDR1 LNHDA and CDR2 SQIVND (reference sequence). The V gene lost 1 base and the J gene lost 7 bases, with 8 bases spanning the gap. CDR3 protein: CASSIVLSNSPLHF. The CDR3 nucleotides are TGTGCCAGTAGTATAGTACTGTCGAATTCACCCCTCCACTTT.

The rearrangement joins TRBV28 to TRBJ2-7; no firm D call. Looked up from germline, CDR1 is MDHEN and CDR2 is SYDVKM. Trimming removed 3 bases at V and 6 bases at J, with 12 bases between. This CDR3 is built from 13 residues. The CDR3 is CASSFTAASEQYV. Here the CDR3 DNA reads TGTGCCAGCAGTTTCACAGCCGCCTCCGAGCAGTACGTC.

V gene TRBV5-4 combines with J gene TRBJ2-1; possibly TRBD2 for D (7 bases). Germline loops: CDR1 SGHNT, CDR2 YYREEE (reference sequence). Trimming left V 2 bases short and J 4 bases short, with 13 bases between. The CDR3 is 15 residues long. In DNA, the CDR3 is TGTGCCAGCAGCTTCGGGGGGCAGAATTACAATGAGCAGTTCTTC. Encoded protein: CASSFGGQNYNEQFF.

The chain links TRBV5-1 to TRBJ1-2; a weak D match, TRBD1 (5 bases). The CDR3 totals 15 residues. V was pared by 1 base and J by 0 bases, with 10 bases between. In germline, CDR1 is SGHRS, CDR2 YFSETQ. CDR3 residues: CASSLLQGTNYGYTF. The CDR3 nucleotides are TGCGCCAGCAGCTTGCTGCAGGGAACTAACTATGGCTACACCTTC. Looking up the rest from reference TRBV5-1 and TRBJ1-2 gives the full variable domain: KAGVTQTPRYLIKTRGQQVTLSCSPISGHRSVSWYQQTPGQGLQFLFEYFSETQRNKGNFPGRFSGRQFSNSRSEMNVSTLELGDSALYLCASSLLQGTNYGYTFGSGTRLTVV.

The rearrangement links TRBV30 to TRBJ1-1, with D uncertain. Germline CDR1 is GTSNPN and CDR2 is SVGIG (reference sequence). The CDR3 contains 14 residues. V was pared by 4 bases and J by 3 bases, with 15 bases between. The CDR3 DNA sequence: TGTGCCTGGACCCGGACTTTAGACGACACTGAAGCTTTCTTT. This translates into CAWTRTLDDTEAFF.

This clone was seen once. The V call is TRBV2, the J call TRBJ2-1; 13 bases are shared with TRBD2. The V gene's germline CDR1 is SNHLY and CDR2 FYNNEI. This CDR3 has 15 amino acids. Trimming removed 6 bases from V and 7 bases from J; junction bases left unmatched: 6. CDR3 sequence reads: CASRGLAGISNEQFF. CDR3 bases: TGTGCCAGCAGGGGACTAGCGGGGATTAGTAATGAGCAGTTCTTC.